This TCR beta chain came from a study of blood T cells in healthy people across ages. The ends were cut back, 4 bases at V and 3 bases at J, with 12 bases in the middle. Germline lookup yields CDR1 SGHRS and CDR2 YFSETQ. The CDR3 has 14 amino acids. Using a J-beta primer mix together with a sample-barcoded 5' primer, a second PCR was run for roughly 7 to 12 cycles. TCRdb re-derived calls from the 5' RACE reads in MiXCR, one entry per CDR3 protein. In the table there are roughly 680,000 distinct CDR3 sequences, over 45% of which are singletons. Per sample, at least 5.5 micrograms of total RNA were extracted.

V is TRBV5-1 and J is TRBJ2-3, with D hard to call. Sequencing used blood. The receptor was isolated from a woman aged 55-69 years in good health. CDR3 nucleotide sequence: TGCGCCAGCAGCCCTACCGGACCGACAGATACGCAGTATTTT. Encoded protein: CASSPTGPTDTQYF.